Listed below are T cell receptor beta chains from one sample, sequenced in a study of blood T cells in healthy people across ages. TCRdb recomputed calls from the 5' RACE reads with MiXCR, one row per CDR3 protein. This sample has fewer than 900,000 distinct CDR3 sequences; roughly 44% occur once, and the top ten carry more than 20%. The sequencing input was blood. These TCRs come from a woman aged 55-69 years in good health. The CDR3 runs from the conserved cysteine through the conserved F or W. The D gene is left open where the match is weak. A clone size is listed for some rows: how often the clone was seen (once, few, many), or a class if it is expanded.

TRBJ1-1 | - | - | TRBV6-6 | TGTGCCAGCAAGGTATACCCTAAACAGGCTGAAGCTTTCTTT | CASKVYPKQAEAFF
TRBJ2-7 | - | - | TRBV28 | TGTGCCAGCAGTTTGACTGAGACCCGGGAGCAGTACTTC | CASSLTETREQYF
TRBJ2-3 | - | many | TRBV7-2 | TGTGCCAGCAGCTCGGCGGGGACTCTAGATACGCAGTATTTT | CASSSAGTLDTQYF
TRBJ2-7 | TRBD2 | many | TRBV11-2 | TGTGCCAGCAGCCTCAGAGCGGGGTCATCCTACGAGCAGTACTTC | CASSLRAGSSYEQYF
TRBJ2-7 | - | - | TRBV3-1 | TGTGCCAGCAGCCAGGGACGAACGGTCCAGTACTTC | CASSQGRTVQYF
TRBJ1-1 | - | - | TRBV12-3/TRBV12-4 | TGTGCCAGCAGTTTAGCGAGGGGCCCAGCTTTCTTT | CASSLARGPAFF
TRBJ2-7 | TRBD1 | - | TRBV5-6 | TGTGCCAGCAGCGCATGGACAGGGCGCCACGAGCAGTACTTC | CASSAWTGRHEQYF
TRBJ2-5 | TRBD1 | - | TRBV5-5 | TGTGCCAGCAGCTTGGATGTTGGACAGGGGGCCGGGGAGACCCAGTACTTC | CASSLDVGQGAGETQYF
TRBJ1-1 | TRBD1 | - | TRBV6-2/TRBV6-3 | TGTGCCAGCAGTTACTCGATCGGGGTGACAGGGGGCGTCACTGAAGCTTTCTTT | CASSYSIGVTGGVTEAFF
TRBJ2-4 | - | many | TRBV7-2 | TGTGCCAGCAGACTGACTGCCACCAAAAACATTCAGTACTTC | CASRLTATKNIQYF
TRBJ1-6 | - | - | TRBV3-1 | TGTGCCAGCAGCCAAGATGGACAGCAATCACCCCTCCACTTT | CASSQDGQQSPLHF
TRBJ2-5 | - | - | TRBV3-1 | TGTGCCAGCAGCCAAGAAACCCTTCGGGACCAAGAGACCCAGTACTTC | CASSQETLRDQETQYF
TRBJ1-3 | - | - | TRBV21-1 | TGTGCCAGCATTCTCTTTGGTTACGTAGGTGGAAACACCATATATTTT | CASILFGYVGGNTIYF
TRBJ2-3 | TRBD2 | once | TRBV24-1 | TGTGCCACCAGCGCAGCGGGGCACTCCACAGATACGCAGTATTTT | CATSAAGHSTDTQYF
TRBJ2-7 | TRBD2 | - | TRBV28 | TGTGCCAGCAGTTTCTATGGGACTAGCTCCTACGAGCAGTACTTC | CASSFYGTSSYEQYF
TRBJ2-3 | - | - | TRBV5-6 | TGTGCCAGCAGCAAGGGACTCACCCTCGCAGATACGCAGTATTTT | CASSKGLTLADTQYF
TRBJ2-7 | - | many | TRBV29-1 | TGCAGCGTTGAATGGCAGGGGACCCCGTACGAGCAGTACTTC | CSVEWQGTPYEQYF
TRBJ2-5 | - | few | TRBV10-3 | TGTGCCATCAGTGAGTCTAAGGGTGAGACCCAGTACTTC | CAISESKGETQYF
TRBJ2-3 | - | many | TRBV29-1 | TGCAGCGTTGAAGAGGGCCGGGGTACAGATACGCAGTATTTT | CSVEEGRGTDTQYF
TRBJ2-7 | - | - | TRBV6-2/TRBV6-3 | TGTGCCAGCACCGAAACGGGCGAGCAGTACTTC | CASTETGEQYF